This TCR beta chain is from a study of vaccination effects on CD4 cells after COVID-19. About the research overall: Antigen-specific CD4+ T cell clonotypes were called by their expansion after viral peptide-pool culture in ViraFEST. Broader study findings: Both infection-induced and vaccine-induced clones contracted markedly at late post-vaccination timepoints.

Subsequent to a culture period of about ten days, CD4+ T cells were isolated. Vaccinated participants had no history of SARS-CoV-2 infection and tested negative for nucleocapsid antibodies. Cultures had half their medium replaced with IL-2 medium on days 3 and 7. Repertoires were generated with immunoSEQ multiplex PCR, while TCRdb's copy carries only in-frame clones and drops some. In the table there are around 41,000 clones, 82% of which are singletons. The germline V and J ends were trimmed by 6 bases and 2 bases, with 11 bases remaining between them. This CDR3 has 15 amino acids. Germline V gene lookup returns CDR1 MNHEY and CDR2 SVGEGT. This clone was recorded only once. Its antigen is not identified.

The origin of this receptor is a human donor who received a COVID-19 vaccine. V gene TRBV6-2 or TRBV6-3 combines with J gene TRBJ2-6; either TRBD1 or TRBD2 may fit D (7 bases each). Sample: CD4+ T cells from PBMCs cultured without peptide, taken before COVID-19 vaccination. In DNA, the CDR3 is TGTGCCAGCAGCCAGGGGGGGGCTGGGGCCAACGTCCTGACTTTC. Protein product: CASSQGGAGANVLTF.